This T cell receptor beta chain emerged from a study of blood T cell repertoires in COVID-19. The CDR3 is 13 amino acids. Trimming pared 6 bases from V and 6 bases from J, leaving 14 bases between. Germline assignment: CDR1 KGHSH and CDR2 LQKENI. Some clones are missing from TCRdb's copy, which holds only in-frame ones; the method was immunoSEQ multiplex PCR. The data show 15,000 to 20,000 clones, roughly nine tenths seen once. This sequence was found in a man in his sixties with active COVID-19. The gene calls are TRBV18 and TRBJ1-2; D is ambiguous. Sequenced: peripheral blood. CDR3 nucleotides: TGTGCCAGCTCCCTCCGGAGGTCGGATGGCTACACCTTC. Protein sequence: CASSLRRSDGYTF.